This entry is about one TCR beta chain. The ends were cut back, 5 bases at V and 5 bases at J, with 15 bases in the middle. The length of the CDR3 is 15 residues. Germline V lookup: CDR1 SNHLY, CDR2 FYNNEI. The sample is drawn from a study of control samples from healthy donors and cancer patients. Profiled with immunoSEQ multiplex PCR; TCRdb holds only in-frame clones, not every one. The sample holds around 170,000 clones, around 91% seen once. The sample comprised blood. J is TRBJ1-4 and V is TRBV2; no firm D call. This TCR came from a woman in her forties or fifties in good health. In nucleotides, the CDR3 is TGTGCCAGCAGTCCTGTCGTAGGCAGAAATGAAAAACTGTTTTTT. Its protein is CASSPVVGRNEKLFF.